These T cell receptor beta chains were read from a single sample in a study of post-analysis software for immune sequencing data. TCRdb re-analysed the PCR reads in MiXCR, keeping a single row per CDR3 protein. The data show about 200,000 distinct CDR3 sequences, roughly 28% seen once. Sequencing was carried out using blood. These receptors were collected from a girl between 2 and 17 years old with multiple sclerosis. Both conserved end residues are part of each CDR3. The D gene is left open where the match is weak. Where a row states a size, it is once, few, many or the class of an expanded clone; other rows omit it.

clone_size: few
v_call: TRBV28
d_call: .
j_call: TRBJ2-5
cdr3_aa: CASLGSDFQETQYF
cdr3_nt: TGTGCCAGCCTAGGCAGTGACTTCCAAGAGACCCAGTACTTC

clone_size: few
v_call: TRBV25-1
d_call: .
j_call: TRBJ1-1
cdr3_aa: CASSPQDRSWATTEAFF
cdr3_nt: TGTGCCAGCAGTCCCCAGGACAGAAGTTGGGCGACCACTGAAGCTTTCTTT

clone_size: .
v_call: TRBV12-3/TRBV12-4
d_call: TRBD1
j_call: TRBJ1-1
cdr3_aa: CASSFAGTGGTEAFF
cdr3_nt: TGTGCCAGCAGTTTTGCCGGGACAGGGGGCACTGAAGCTTTCTTT

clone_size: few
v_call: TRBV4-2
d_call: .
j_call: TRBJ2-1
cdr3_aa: CASSQRGPGNEQFF
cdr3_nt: TGTGCCAGCAGCCAACGGGGGCCGGGCAATGAGCAGTTCTTC

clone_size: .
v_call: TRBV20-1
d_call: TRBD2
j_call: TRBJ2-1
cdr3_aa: CSASSVLAGGRVVYEQFF
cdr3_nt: TGCAGTGCTAGCTCGGTCCTAGCGGGGGGCCGGGTGGTCTATGAGCAGTTCTTC

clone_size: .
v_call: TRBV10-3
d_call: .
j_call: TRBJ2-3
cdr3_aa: CAISHGRPSSTDTQYF
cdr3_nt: TGTGCCATCTCCCATGGACGGCCCTCTAGCACAGATACGCAGTATTTT

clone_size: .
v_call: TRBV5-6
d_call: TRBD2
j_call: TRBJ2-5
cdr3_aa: CASSLFPSGGLRETQYF
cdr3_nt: TGTGCCAGCAGCTTGTTTCCTAGCGGGGGCCTCCGGGAGACCCAGTACTTC

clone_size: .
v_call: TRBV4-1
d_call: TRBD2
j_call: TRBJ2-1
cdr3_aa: CASSQGIAGTLSSYNEQFF
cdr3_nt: TGCGCCAGCAGCCAAGGAATAGCGGGCACTCTGAGCTCCTACAATGAGCAGTTCTTC

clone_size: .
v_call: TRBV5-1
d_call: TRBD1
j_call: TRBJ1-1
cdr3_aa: CASSEGGQGFTEAFF
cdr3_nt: TGCGCCAGCAGCGAAGGGGGACAGGGGTTCACTGAAGCTTTCTTT

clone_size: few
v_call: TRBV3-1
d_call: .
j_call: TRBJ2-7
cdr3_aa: CASSHLTYEQYF
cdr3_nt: TGTGCCAGCAGCCACTTAACCTACGAGCAGTACTTC

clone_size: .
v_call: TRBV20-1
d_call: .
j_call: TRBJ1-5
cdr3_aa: CSARGTVENQPQHF
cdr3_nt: TGCAGTGCTAGAGGAACAGTCGAAAATCAGCCCCAGCATTTT